The T cell receptor beta chain described here comes from a study of T cells in Graves' hyperthyroidism and ophthalmopathy. Study observations and caveats: Prediction of ophthalmopathy progression came a median approximately 6 months pre-onset. Most expanded thyroid clonotypes above 0.001 recurred in blood.

Patients affected by ophthalmopathy presented a Clinical Activity Score of at least 3, a NOSPECS grade of at least 4, and disease duration below 3 months. This clonotype was counted at least ten times. Its antigen is as yet unknown. The CDR3 runs 18 residues. V was pared by 4 bases and J by 4 bases, with 11 bases of the junction left unmatched. CDR1 is SGDLS and CDR2 is YYNGEE in the germline V gene. Template material for amplifying TCR beta CDR3 regions consisted of RNA transcripts. Using the HTBI primer set, a first-round RT-PCR was run on the TCR CDR3. One entry per CDR3 protein results from TCRdb running MiXCR on the multiplex PCR reads. The data contain fewer than 450,000 distinct CDR3 sequences, around an eighth of them seen just once; the ten biggest clones take up around 28%.

The chain recombines TRBV9 with TRBJ2-5, with TRBD2 identical over 15 bases. The sample consisted of blood. The clonotype comes from a man aged 45 to 65 with Graves' ophthalmopathy. In DNA form, the CDR3 reads TGTGCCAGCAGCTTCGGGACTAGCGGGAGGAGGTTGGGAGAGACCCAGTACTTC. Translated, it gives CASSFGTSGRRLGETQYF.